Listed below are T cell receptor beta chains from one sample, sequenced in a study of blood T cell repertoires in COVID-19. Assay: immunoSEQ multiplex PCR; the TCRdb copy retains only in-frame clones and omits some. Counted here are 50,000 to 65,000 clones, around 87% occurring once; the ten biggest clones make up around 13%. Source material: peripheral blood. The receptors shown here come from a human donor in a cohort sampled during active COVID-19. CDR3s include the opening cysteine and the closing phenylalanine or tryptophan. A D gene is named only where the DNA matches it firmly.

CDR3 protein | J gene | D gene | V gene
CASSLDWSSGSPLHF | TRBJ1-6 | . | TRBV5-4
CASSQKGENEQFF | TRBJ2-1 | . | TRBV7-2
CASSTPGLGTQYF | TRBJ2-3 | . | TRBV28
CASSILTDLAYTIYF | TRBJ1-3 | . | TRBV19
CASSFLTGKYNEQFF | TRBJ2-1 | TRBD1 | TRBV27
CASSSGTSGRASEQFF | TRBJ2-1 | TRBD2 | TRBV5-1
CASRLAGTDTQYF | TRBJ2-3 | TRBD2 | TRBV3-1/TRBV3-2
CASSPGRGRNTEAFF | TRBJ1-1 | . | TRBV5-4
CAWSVQVNSPLHF | TRBJ1-6 | . | TRBV30
CASSPGVGGSEQFF | TRBJ2-1 | . | TRBV5-1
CASRPQGGTGIGYTF | TRBJ1-2 | TRBD1 | TRBV5-1
CASSPYGGLATEAFF | TRBJ1-1 | . | TRBV18
CASSPDLAHYNEQFF | TRBJ2-1 | . | TRBV28
CASSMNRKGRPKNIQYF | TRBJ2-4 | . | TRBV19
CSAMTGGFAEAFF | TRBJ1-1 | TRBD1 | TRBV29-1
CASSTRDLYNSPLHF | TRBJ1-6 | . | TRBV7-2
CASSLRLAVKWQFF | TRBJ2-1 | TRBD2 | TRBV28
CASSLGVTEAFF | TRBJ1-1 | . | TRBV7-9
CASSKAGGGPNSNQPQHF | TRBJ1-5 | . | TRBV28
CASSVDSLSSYNSPLHF | TRBJ1-6 | . | TRBV9
CATSRADRGAFF | TRBJ1-1 | TRBD1 | TRBV15
CSASSLAGAGEQYF | TRBJ2-7 | TRBD2 | TRBV20-1
CASSQANLNNSPLHF | TRBJ1-6 | . | TRBV4-1
CSVEDRTSGIGEQFF | TRBJ2-1 | TRBD2 | TRBV29-1
CASSLTSGRVEQYF | TRBJ2-7 | TRBD2 | TRBV7-9
CASSAGQGGKIVTPLHF | TRBJ1-6 | TRBD1 | TRBV5-1
CASSPDTYNEKLFF | TRBJ1-4 | . | TRBV11-3
CASSIGGYNEQFF | TRBJ2-1 | TRBD2 | TRBV19